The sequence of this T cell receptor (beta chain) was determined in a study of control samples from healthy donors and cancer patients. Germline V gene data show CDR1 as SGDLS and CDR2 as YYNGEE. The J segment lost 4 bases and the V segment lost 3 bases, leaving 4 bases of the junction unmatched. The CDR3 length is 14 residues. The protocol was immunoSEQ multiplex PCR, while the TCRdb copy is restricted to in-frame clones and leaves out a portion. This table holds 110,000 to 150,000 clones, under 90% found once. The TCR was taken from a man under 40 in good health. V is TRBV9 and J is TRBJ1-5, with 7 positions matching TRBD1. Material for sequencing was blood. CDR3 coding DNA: TGTGCCAGCAGCGGAGGGGGCGCTAATCAGCCCCAGCATTTT. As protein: CASSGGGANQPQHF.